The clone carrying this T cell receptor beta chain has just a few counts. Its antigen is unknown. The data were obtained in a study of beta chain features in type 1 diabetes. Overall study results and limits: HLA effects on TCRB rearrangement stayed unresolved here.

Expressed TCRB transcripts got sequenced, as all isolated RNA was reverse transcribed. Measured with immunoSEQ multiplex PCR; TCRdb has only the in-frame clones, and not every one. This sample has some 250,000 clones, with 25% to 30% found just once. This receptor was obtained from a man aged 25-40 years in good health. The source material was central memory CD4+ T cells from blood.

CDR3 amino acids: CASSPSLSTDTQYF. For the CDR3, the DNA is TGTGCCAGCAGCCCCTCTCTGAGCACAGATACGCAGTATTTT. The gene calls are TRBV7-9 and TRBJ2-3, with no clear D. There are 14 residues in the CDR3. With 5 bases removed from V and 0 bases from J, the gap between germline ends came to 9 bases. Per the germline V gene, CDR1 is SEHNR and CDR2 is FQNEAQ (reference sequence).